Shown below are 24 T cell receptor beta chains from a single sample sequenced in a study of T cells in Graves' hyperthyroidism and ophthalmopathy. TCR beta CDR3 regions were amplified from RNA transcripts. Using the HTBI primer set, a first-round RT-PCR was run on the TCR CDR3. MiXCR, applied by TCRdb to the multiplex PCR reads, yields one record per CDR3 protein. The repertoire has approximately 600,000 distinct CDR3 sequences, approximately 15% of them found once; the top ten carry approximately 5.7%. The material sequenced was blood. All receptors derive from a woman between 25 and 40 years old with Graves' hyperthyroidism that later progressed to Graves' ophthalmopathy.

This clonotype was seen a handful of times. The gene calls are TRBV10-3 and TRBJ2-5; D may be TRBD2 (5 bases). Trimming shortened V by 4 bases and J by 4 bases, and 16 bases separated the two germline ends. CDR1 and CDR2 from the germline V gene are ENHRY and SYGVKD. The CDR3 extends over 15 amino acids. The CDR3 reads CAISGSPGSAETQYF. CDR3 in DNA: TGTGCCATCAGTGGGTCTCCGGGGTCGGCAGAGACCCAGTACTTC.

This clonotype was observed at least ten times. The genes are TRBV27 and TRBJ2-7; 9 bases fit TRBD1. CDR1 and CDR2 from the germline V gene are MNHEY and SMNVEV (reference sequence). J gave up 3 bases and V 8 bases, and 5 bases lay outside the gene matches. The CDR3 totals 13 residues. The CDR3 loop reads CASRQGGNYEQYF. In DNA form, the CDR3 reads TGTGCCAGCCGACAGGGGGGCAACTACGAGCAGTACTTC.

In its sample, this clonotype was seen many times. The chain links TRBV24-1 to TRBJ2-7; no definite D call. Trimming took off 1 base at V and 1 base at J, with 7 bases between the two ends. Germline loops: CDR1 KGHDR, CDR2 SFDVKD. The CDR3 has 14 residues. The CDR3 region has the DNA TGTGCCACCAGTGATTTTGGGCCGTCCTACGAGCAGTACTTC. Translated: CATSDFGPSYEQYF.

This clonotype was found many times. The CDR3 nucleotides are TGTGCCTGGAGAGCGGACAATGAGCAGTTCTTC. It yields the protein CAWRADNEQFF. The chain has TRBV30 and TRBJ2-1; perhaps TRBD2 as D (5 bases). This CDR3 comprises 11 residues. Germline V lookup: CDR1 GTSNPN, CDR2 SVGIG (reference sequence). V lost 3 bases and J 5 bases, leaving 5 bases between the germline ends.

V usage is TRBV5-5 and J usage is TRBJ2-7, with 7 positions matching TRBD1. The CDR3 length is 14 residues. The ends lost 2 bases at V and 5 bases at J; junction bases unmatched: 7. The germline gives CDR1 SGHKS, CDR2 YYEKEE (reference sequence). CDR3 sequence (DNA): TGTGCCAGCAGCTTCCGACAGGGTAATAACGAGCAGTACTTC. This codes for CASSFRQGNNEQYF. The entire variable domain, with the rest obtained from reference TRBV5-5 and TRBJ2-7, is as follows: DAGVTQSPTHLIKTRGQQVTLRCSPISGHKSVSWYQQVLGQGPQFIFQYYEKEERGRGNFPDRFSARQFPNYSSELNVNALLLGDSALYLCASSFRQGNNEQYFGPGTRLTVT.

This clonotype was detected ten times or more. The chain links TRBV28 to TRBJ2-7; 7 nucleotides agree with TRBD2. J lost 6 bases, V lost 5 bases, and 10 bases had no gene match. This CDR3 contains 14 residues. The germline gives CDR1 MDHEN, CDR2 SYDVKM. The chain's CDR3 is CASSLTGGSIEQYF. The CDR3 DNA reads TGTGCCAGCAGTCTAACGGGGGGATCGATCGAGCAGTACTTC.

In this sample, this clonotype turned up many times. The V call is TRBV5-1, the J call TRBJ2-2; D remains unclear. CDR1 SGHRS and CDR2 YFSETQ come from the germline V gene. This CDR3 is built from 12 residues. V was pared by 7 bases and J by 4 bases, with 8 bases between. In DNA, the CDR3 is TGCGCCAGCGTCTTTGGCACCGGGGAGCTGTTTTTT. Protein product: CASVFGTGELFF.

The table lists this clonotype with many counts. V usage is TRBV12-3 or TRBV12-4 and J usage is TRBJ1-2; no definite D call. The CDR3 runs 14 residues. V was shortened by 7 bases and J by 4 bases, with 16 bases between the two germline ends. The CDR3 protein is CASTWTGQSYGYTF. The CDR3 DNA reads TGTGCCAGCACCTGGACTGGGCAATCCTATGGCTACACCTTC.

The rearrangement joins TRBV6-5 to TRBJ1-3; D might be TRBD1 (6 bases). Trimming stripped 4 bases from V and 2 bases from J, with 18 bases between. In germline, CDR1 is MNHEY, CDR2 SVGAGI. This CDR3 is 17 amino acids long. The chain's CDR3 is CASSSNLQGKTGNTIYF. The CDR3 nucleotides are TGTGCCAGCAGTTCCAACCTACAGGGAAAAACTGGAAACACCATATATTTT.

This clonotype was detected many times. The CDR3 here is CASSVKTDYEQYF. DNA of the CDR3: TGTGCCAGCAGCGTAAAAACAGACTACGAGCAGTACTTC. The chain has TRBV9 and TRBJ2-7; D call uncertain. The CDR3 contains 13 residues. Germline CDR1 reads SGDLS; CDR2 reads YYNGEE. V was pared by 1 base and J by 3 bases, with 8 bases between.

This clonotype was recorded many times. This sequence joins TRBV11-2 and TRBJ2-5, with 8 bases that match TRBD2. The CDR3 is 16 residues long. The V gene's germline CDR1 is SGHAT and CDR2 FQNNGV. J lost 4 bases, V lost 0 bases, and 7 bases had no gene match. The CDR3 nucleotides are TGTGCCAGCAGCTTAGATCGGGCCAGCGGGAGAGAGACCCAGTACTTC. It encodes CASSLDRASGRETQYF.

The V and J genes are TRBV19 and TRBJ1-2, with 7 bases matching TRBD1. The CDR3 has 13 amino acids. The germline V gene has CDR1 LNHDA and CDR2 SQIVND (reference sequence). The junction had 7 bases not matched to a gene; V was cut back by 4 bases and J by 8 bases. The CDR3 DNA follows: TGTGCCAGTAGTAATCAGGGGGTTGCAGGCTACACCTTC. Translating gives CASSNQGVAGYTF.

This clonotype has only a few counts. The DNA of the CDR3 is TGTGCCAGCAGCCCGGGCACCGCGACAGGGGGCGCGGGGAAAGAGCAGTACTTC. Amino acid sequence: CASSPGTATGGAGKEQYF. The gene calls are TRBV7-9 and TRBJ2-7, with 10 bases lining up with TRBD1. This CDR3 has 18 residues. Germline V CDR1 and CDR2: SEHNR, FQNEAQ (reference sequence). The V segment lost 5 bases and the J segment 7 bases; nucleotides outside the gene matches: 20.

The chain joins TRBV27 to TRBJ1-5, with D perhaps matching TRBD1 (5 bases). This CDR3 spans 15 amino acids. Trimming pared 4 bases from V and 3 bases from J, leaving 13 bases between. Germline CDR1 reads MNHEY; CDR2 reads SMNVEV (reference sequence). CDR3 region: CASSYPDRLNQPQHF. CDR3 nucleotides: TGTGCCAGCAGTTACCCCGACAGACTCAATCAGCCCCAGCATTTT.

This clonotype was detected only a few times. A much larger clone lies one base from this, so it may be a read error. V usage is TRBV6-1 and J usage is TRBJ2-1; TRBD1 aligns across 8 bases. The junction had 11 bases not matched to a gene; V was cut back by 8 bases and J by 5 bases. The CDR3 totals 15 residues. CDR1 is MNHNS and CDR2 is SASEGT in the germline V gene. In nucleotides, the CDR3 is TGTGCCAGCGGACAAGGACAGGGTGGGGACAATGAGCAGTTCTTC. Translated, it gives CASGQGQGGDNEQFF.

This clonotype showed up many times. The genes are TRBV12-3 or TRBV12-4 and TRBJ2-7; 11 nucleotides align to TRBD2. Trimming at V came to 3 bases and at J to 3 bases, leaving 1 base not matched to a gene. The CDR3 loop spans 14 amino acids. The CDR3 nucleotides read TGTGCCAGCAGTTTGGGGACTAGCGGCTACGAGCAGTACTTC. Translated: CASSLGTSGYEQYF.

Comment on this clonotype: One end of the junction is discordant with germline, which a read error may explain. V gene TRBV5-1 combines with J gene TRBJ2-7; 7 bases map to TRBD1. Germline values: CDR1 SGHRS, CDR2 YFSETQ. There are 12 residues in the CDR3. The CDR3 sequence is CASSLDRDEQYF. CDR3 DNA sequence: TGCGCCAGTAGCTTAGACAGGGACGAGCAGTACTTC. Full variable domain (rest looked up from reference TRBV5-1 and TRBJ2-7): KAGVTQTPRYLIKTRGQQVTLSCSPISGHRSVSWYQQTPGQGLQFLFEYFSETQRNKGNFPGRFSGRQFSNSRSEMNVSTLELGDSALYLCASSLDRDEQYFGPGTRLTVT.

In regard to this clonotype: A much more abundant neighbour one base away suggests this may be a read error. The V and J genes are TRBV2 and TRBJ2-7, with D possibly matching TRBD1 (8 bases). Per germline, CDR1 SNHLY and CDR2 FYNNEI. There are 15 residues in the CDR3. The CDR3 coding sequence is TGTGTCAGCTTGCAGGGGGCGGGGGCAGCCTACGAGCAGTACTTC. Encoded protein: CVSLQGAGAAYEQYF.

This clonotype was detected ten times or more. V and J are TRBV11-3 and TRBJ2-1; TRBD2 matches at 8 bases. This CDR3 is 11 amino acids long. V lost 6 bases, J lost 10 bases, and 2 bases stayed unmatched. The germline V gene encodes CDR1 SGHNT and CDR2 YENEEA. The CDR3 loop reads CASSRGGEQFF. CDR3 bases: TGTGCCAGCAGTCGGGGGGGGGAGCAGTTCTTC.

At least ten counts were recorded for this clonotype. The rearrangement joins TRBV6-1 to TRBJ1-3; D gene unclear. V was cut by 7 bases and J by 0 bases, with 25 bases left in between. Germline assignment: CDR1 MNHNS and CDR2 SASEGT. CDR3 size: 19 residues. CDR3 coding DNA: TGTGCCAGCAAGGGCGGGAAAACAAGCTCCATTCGCTCTGGAAACACCATATATTTT. Translation: CASKGGKTSSIRSGNTIYF.

This clonotype was picked up many times. The V and J genes are TRBV28 and TRBJ1-5; maybe TRBD1 (5 bases). Germline values: CDR1 MDHEN, CDR2 SYDVKM. Deletions cut 3 bases from V and 2 bases from J, with 11 bases between. The CDR3 has 15 residues. CDR3 amino acids: CASSFRGDRNQPQHF. CDR3 in DNA: TGTGCCAGCAGTTTCCGGGGCGATCGCAATCAGCCCCAGCATTTT. Filled out from reference TRBV28 and TRBJ1-5, the complete variable domain reads DVKVTQSSRYLVKRTGEKVFLECVQDMDHENMFWYRQDPGLGLRLIYFSYDVKMKEKGDIPEGYSVSREKKERFSLILESASTNQTSMYLCASSFRGDRNQPQHFGDGTRLSIL.

Ten or more counts support this clonotype. CDR3 loop: CASSLLAGGKDEQYF. CDR3 bases: TGTGCCAGCAGTTTGCTAGCGGGAGGTAAAGACGAGCAGTACTTC. V gene TRBV28 combines with J gene TRBJ2-7; 11 positions agree with TRBD2. Losses at the gene ends were 3 bases for V and 5 bases for J; bases not matched to a gene: 6. The CDR3 is 15 residues long. Germline lookup yields CDR1 MDHEN and CDR2 SYDVKM.

To note about this clonotype: The conserved phenylalanine or tryptophan is not found at the CDR3 terminus, so this likely reflects a read error. J is TRBJ1-5 and V is TRBV7-2, with 8 bases that match TRBD1. Trimming took 4 bases from V and 0 from J; bases not matched to a gene: 5. Germline CDR1 is SGHTA and CDR2 is FQGNSA. There are 16 residues in the CDR3. In nucleotides, the CDR3 is TGTGCCAGCAGCTCAGGGACAGGTTTTAGCAATCAGCCCCAGCATTCT. Translating gives CASSSGTGFSNQPQHS.

This clonotype was seen at least ten times. The chain links TRBV20-1 to TRBJ1-5; 12 nucleotides agree with TRBD1. Germline values: CDR1 DFQATT, CDR2 SNEGSKA (reference sequence). Trimming at V came to 6 bases and at J to 7 bases, leaving 10 bases not matched to a gene. The CDR3 totals 15 residues. CDR3 protein: CSATTGTGGGQPQHF. The CDR3 DNA reads TGCAGTGCGACCACCGGGACAGGGGGCGGCCAGCCCCAGCATTTT.